This passage covers 13 T cell receptor beta chains from one sample sequenced in a study of T cells in Graves' hyperthyroidism and ophthalmopathy. RNA transcripts gave rise to amplified TCR beta CDR3 regions. TCR CDR3 underwent first-round RT-PCR with the HTBI primer set. TCRdb reprocessed the multiplex PCR reads via MiXCR and lists one record per CDR3 protein. The top ten hold roughly an eighth of the sample, which has about 420,000 distinct CDR3 sequences, 15% to 19% seen once. Sequences were obtained from blood. The source is a woman aged 18-35 years with Graves' hyperthyroidism.

Ten or more counts support this clonotype. The V call is TRBV13, the J call TRBJ1-3; D remains unclear. The CDR3 extends over 14 amino acids. Germline CDR1 and CDR2: PRHDT and FYEKMQ (reference sequence). Trimming took 8 bases from V and 0 from J, leaving 11 bases between them. The DNA for the CDR3 is TGTGCCAGCCGACTAGAGTACTCTGGAAACACCATATATTTT. It yields the protein CASRLEYSGNTIYF.

This chain connects TRBV12-3 or TRBV12-4 to TRBJ2-2; D might be TRBD2 (5 bases). This CDR3 region has 17 residues. The V and J ends lost 4 bases and 5 bases respectively, with 20 bases between them. Here the CDR3 reads CASSSILTGVITGELFF. The DNA of the CDR3 is TGTGCCAGCAGTTCTATTTTGACCGGGGTGATTACCGGGGAGCTGTTTTTT.

This clonotype came up many times. The chain has TRBV4-3 and TRBJ1-1; D perhaps matches TRBD1 (5 bases). Between the trimmed V and J ends, which lost 1 base and 1 base, there was a span of 10 bases. Germline lookup yields CDR1 LGHNA and CDR2 YSLEER. CDR3 length equals 15 residues. The CDR3 region has the DNA TGCGCCAGCAGCCAAGCGGGTGGGGGGAACACTGAAGCTTTCTTT. Translation gives CASSQAGGGNTEAFF.

CDR3 nucleotides: TGTGCCAGCAGCCAAGACAAGAATAGCAATCAGCCCCAGCATTTT. As protein: CASSQDKNSNQPQHF. The chain links TRBV3-1 to TRBJ1-5; no firm D call. V was cut by 0 bases and J by 0 bases, with 6 bases left in between. CDR1 is LGHDT, CDR2 YNNKEL, per germline (reference sequence). The length of the CDR3 is 15 residues.

This clonotype was seen more than once but under ten times. The rearrangement uses TRBV10-2 and TRBJ2-3, with 11 bases identical to TRBD2. The CDR3 consists of 19 residues. Losses at the gene ends were 3 bases for V and 7 bases for J; bases not matched to a gene: 18. Germline assignment: CDR1 WSHSY and CDR2 SAAADI. The DNA of the CDR3 is TGCGCCAGCAGTGAACCGGTGGTAGCGGGGGGGCCGTTATTTTATACGCAGTATTTT. Protein product: CASSEPVVAGGPLFYTQYF.

The gene calls are TRBV27 and TRBJ1-1; 9 nucleotides align to TRBD1. J lost 4 bases, V lost 3 bases, and 6 bases had no gene match. This CDR3 has 15 amino acids. Germline V gene sequence: CDR1 MNHEY, CDR2 SMNVEV (reference sequence). The CDR3 region is CASSFSWDRVTEAFF. As DNA, the CDR3 is TGTGCCAGCAGTTTCTCGTGGGACAGGGTCACTGAAGCTTTCTTT.

This clonotype was counted a few times. The V call is TRBV20-1, the J call TRBJ1-6; unclear D gene. Germline loops: CDR1 DFQATT, CDR2 SNEGSKA (reference sequence). This CDR3 region has 13 residues. V was pared by 5 bases and J by 7 bases, with 12 bases between. CDR3 region: CSAVTEPNSPLHF. DNA for the CDR3: TGCAGTGCTGTTACCGAACCGAATTCACCCCTCCACTTT.

Ten or more counts support this clonotype. The rearrangement joins TRBV15 to TRBJ2-3; D possibly corresponds to TRBD2 (6 bases). Trimming removed 6 bases from V and 4 bases from J, with 14 bases in between. This CDR3 has 14 amino acids. The germline gives CDR1 LNHNV, CDR2 YYDKDF (reference sequence). The CDR3 here is CATRDPGRPDTQYF. In DNA form, the CDR3 reads TGTGCCACCAGGGATCCAGGGAGGCCAGATACGCAGTATTTT.

The genes are TRBV7-2 and TRBJ2-3, with D tentatively TRBD1 or TRBD2 (6 bases each). The CDR3 contains 15 residues. V was trimmed by 5 bases and J by 0 bases, leaving 12 bases between them. CDR1 and CDR2 from the germline V gene are SGHTA and FQGNSA. For the CDR3, the DNA is TGTGCCAGCAGCCCAAGGGGGGTGAGCACAGATACGCAGTATTTT. This translates into CASSPRGVSTDTQYF.

V and J are TRBV3-1 and TRBJ1-1; D perhaps matches TRBD1 (5 bases). The CDR3 spans 18 residues. Germline V gene data show CDR1 as LGHDT and CDR2 as YNNKEL (reference sequence). Trimming took off 0 bases at V and 2 bases at J, with 19 bases between the two ends. In DNA, the CDR3 is TGTGCCAGCAGCCAAGATCCGGACCGGGGGTGGTTAAACACTGAAGCTTTCTTT. This encodes CASSQDPDRGWLNTEAFF.

This clonotype was found a few times. J is TRBJ1-6 and V is TRBV6-2 or TRBV6-3, with 7 positions matching TRBD1. The CDR3 sequence is 14 residues long. V was clipped by 6 bases and J by 9 bases; unmatched bases: 8. Germline V gene data show CDR1 as MNHEY and CDR2 as SVGEGT. The CDR3 loop is CASSSDRASSPLHF. In nucleotides, the CDR3 is TGTGCCAGCAGCTCTGACAGGGCTTCTTCACCCCTCCACTTT.

This clonotype has at least ten counts. The rearrangement links TRBV29-1 to TRBJ1-2; D ambiguous. This CDR3 spans 11 amino acids. Germline V gene sequence: CDR1 SQVTM, CDR2 ANQGSEA. The V end was cut by 5 bases, the J end by 7 bases, with 11 bases between. Here the CDR3 DNA reads TGCAGCGTTTATTTGTGGGGTGGCTACACCTTC. Encoded protein: CSVYLWGGYTF.

This clonotype appeared a few times. V gene TRBV4-1 combines with J gene TRBJ1-2; 11 bases match TRBD1. CDR1 and CDR2 from the germline V gene are MGHRA and YSYEKL. The J segment lost 6 bases and the V segment lost 2 bases, leaving 14 bases of the junction unmatched. The CDR3 runs to 18 residues. The CDR3 protein is CASSQPLGTGGMENGYTF. The CDR3 nucleotides read TGCGCCAGCAGCCAACCCCTCGGGACAGGGGGGATGGAAAATGGCTACACCTTC.